The 7 T cell receptor beta chains listed next were all sequenced from one sample in a study of blood T cell repertoires in COVID-19. Repertoires were generated with immunoSEQ multiplex PCR, while TCRdb's copy carries only in-frame clones and drops some. The data contain around 140,000 clones, 70% to 90% of them singletons. Sequencing used peripheral blood. All receptors derive from a man aged 65 to 85 with active COVID-19.

The chain uses TRBV9 and TRBJ2-5, with D possibly TRBD2 on 7 matching bases. CDR3 size: 13 residues. Germline CDR1 SGDLS, CDR2 YYNGEE. V was clipped by 4 bases and J by 3 bases, with 10 bases between them. CDR3 nucleotide sequence: TGTGCCAGCAGCAGGGGGAGGGAAGAGACCCAGTACTTC. It yields the protein CASSRGREETQYF.

V gene TRBV5-1 combines with J gene TRBJ2-1, with 11 bases that match TRBD2. The CDR3 loop spans 16 amino acids. The ends lost 4 bases at V and 0 bases at J; junction bases unmatched: 3. The germline CDR1 and CDR2 sequences are SGHRS and YFSETQ. The chain's CDR3 is CASSRGLAASYNEQFF. CDR3 sequence (DNA): TGCGCCAGCAGCCGGGGACTAGCGGCCTCCTACAATGAGCAGTTCTTC.

CDR3 DNA sequence: TGTGCCAGCAGTGACCGCCAGGGGGGCACCGGGGAGCTGTTTTTT. This codes for CASSDRQGGTGELFF. The chain combines TRBV2 with TRBJ2-2; maybe TRBD1 (7 bases). Deletions cut 3 bases from V and 4 bases from J, with 12 bases between. This CDR3 has 15 amino acids. Germline V lookup: CDR1 SNHLY, CDR2 FYNNEI. The full variable domain, its missing parts supplied by reference TRBV2 and TRBJ2-2, is EPEVTQTPSHQVTQMGQEVILRCVPISNHLYFYWYRQILGQKVEFLVSFYNNEISEKSEIFDDQFSVERPDGSNFTLKIRSTKLEDSAMYFCASSDRQGGTGELFFGEGSRLTVL.

This clone was recorded once. This CDR3 is CASSSPTSGRNSREQYF. DNA for the CDR3: TGTGCCAGTAGCTCACCGACTAGCGGGAGGAATAGTCGAGAGCAGTACTTC. This chain uses TRBV19 with TRBJ2-7; 13 nucleotides line up with TRBD2. Germline CDR1 is LNHDA and CDR2 is SQIVND (reference sequence). J lost 7 bases, V lost 6 bases, and 15 bases had no gene match. The CDR3 covers 17 residues.

The chain combines TRBV19 with TRBJ2-3; D remains ambiguous. This CDR3 is 13 amino acids long. Germline CDR1 is LNHDA and CDR2 is SQIVND (reference sequence). The V end lost 3 bases, the J end lost 2 bases, and 6 bases lay between the germline ends. The CDR3 DNA follows: TGTGCCAGTAGTATCCTAAACACAGATACGCAGTATTTT. Encoded protein: CASSILNTDTQYF.

The chain joins TRBV5-1 to TRBJ2-7, with TRBD2 matching 8 bases. This CDR3 is built from 14 residues. With 4 bases clipped from V and 3 bases from J, the junction kept 6 bases outside the gene matches. Germline V lookup: CDR1 SGHRS, CDR2 YFSETQ. In nucleotides, the CDR3 is TGCGCCAGCAGCCCGGGAGGGGGAGGCTACGAGCAGTACTTC. It yields the protein CASSPGGGGYEQYF.

This clone was detected only once. The chain uses TRBV6-5 and TRBJ2-3; 10 positions agree with TRBD1. With V trimmed by 7 bases and J by 4 bases, 2 bases remained unmatched. This CDR3 spans 13 amino acids. Germline values: CDR1 MNHEY, CDR2 SVGAGI. The CDR3 DNA reads as TGTGCCAGCAAAGGGACAGGGGCAGATACGCAGTATTTT. Translation gives CASKGTGADTQYF.